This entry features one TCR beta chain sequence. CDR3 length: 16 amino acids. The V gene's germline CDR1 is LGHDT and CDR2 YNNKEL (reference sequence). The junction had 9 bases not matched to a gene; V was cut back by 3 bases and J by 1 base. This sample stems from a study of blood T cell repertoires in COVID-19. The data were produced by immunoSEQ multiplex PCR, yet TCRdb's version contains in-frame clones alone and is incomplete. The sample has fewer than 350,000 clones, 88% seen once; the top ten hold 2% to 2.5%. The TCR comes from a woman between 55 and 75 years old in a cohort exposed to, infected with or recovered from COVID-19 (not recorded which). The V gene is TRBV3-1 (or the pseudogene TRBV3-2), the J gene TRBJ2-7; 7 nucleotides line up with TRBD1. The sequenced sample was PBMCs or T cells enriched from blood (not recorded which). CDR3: CASSHNTGTASYEQYF. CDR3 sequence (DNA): TGTGCCAGCAGCCATAATACCGGGACAGCTTCCTACGAGCAGTACTTC.